Each of the 5 T cell receptor beta chains below was sequenced from the same sample in a study of cytomegalovirus exposure and HLA in healthy donors. PCR used 60 Vbeta primers and 13 Jbeta primers. Using immunoSEQ multiplex PCR, the repertoire was profiled, and TCRdb retains in-frame clones only, with some absent. The table lists around 190,000 clones, about four fifths of them singletons. The sample taken for sequencing was PBMCs. These receptors were collected from a woman aged 25 to 39 in good health and CMV-seropositive.

The chain combines TRBV18 with TRBJ1-1; no clear D. Germline loops: CDR1 KGHSH, CDR2 LQKENI. The CDR3 is made up of 14 amino acids. V was pared by 3 bases and J by 1 base, with 9 bases between. Here the CDR3 DNA reads TGTGCCAGCTCACCCCAGGTCGAGAACACTGAAGCTTTCTTT. This codes for CASSPQVENTEAFF.

V gene TRBV5-4 combines with J gene TRBJ2-1; 10 bases match TRBD2. The V gene end was trimmed by 5 bases and the J gene end by 3 bases; junction bases not matched to a gene: 8. This CDR3 contains 16 residues. In germline, CDR1 is SGHNT, CDR2 YYREEE (reference sequence). The CDR3 here is CASRLQRGGGYNEQFF. CDR3 DNA: TGTGCCAGCAGACTTCAGCGGGGGGGCGGCTACAATGAGCAGTTCTTC.

The chain combines TRBV27 with TRBJ2-1; 8 bases are shared with TRBD1. The germline V gene has CDR1 MNHEY and CDR2 SMNVEV (reference sequence). The trim removed 0 bases at V and 8 bases at J, leaving 9 bases unmatched. This CDR3 region has 16 residues. This CDR3 reads CASSLSVQGARDEQFF. CDR3 sequence (DNA): TGTGCCAGCAGTTTATCAGTTCAGGGGGCGCGGGATGAGCAGTTCTTC.

This chain uses TRBV11-2 with TRBJ2-1; tentative D call: TRBD1 (6 bases). Trimming removed 1 base from V and 6 bases from J, with 16 bases in between. This CDR3 has 16 amino acids. Germline lookup yields CDR1 SGHAT and CDR2 FQNNGV. The CDR3 bases are TGTGCCAGCAGCTTAGTGTTGCAGGGGCAAAGCAATGAGCAGTTCTTC. Translation gives CASSLVLQGQSNEQFF.

This clone was counted between two and nine times. The V gene is TRBV4-1, the J gene TRBJ1-1; 7 bases map to TRBD1. CDR3 length: 15 residues. Germline CDR1 and CDR2: MGHRA and YSYEKL. V was pared by 4 bases and J by 1 base, with 6 bases of the junction left unmatched. This chain's CDR3 is CASSPREGANTEAFF. The CDR3 coding sequence is TGCGCCAGCAGCCCGCGGGAGGGGGCGAACACTGAAGCTTTCTTT.